This T cell receptor beta chain was sequenced in a study of identical twins. One entry per CDR3 protein, called by TCRdb with MiXCR from the 5' RACE reads. The table includes around 480,000 distinct CDR3 sequences, 13% to 15% detected once. The CDR3 is 14 residues long. After removal of 3 bases from V and 7 bases from J, the junction contained 8 bases not matched to a gene. Germline-derived CDR1 and CDR2 are SGHRS and YFSETQ. This sample also belongs to another study, concerning yellow fever vaccine responses in identical twins.

The source material was CD4+ T cells sorted from blood. This sequence originates from a woman aged 18 to 35 in good health. This rearrangement joins TRBV5-1 to TRBJ1-2; TRBD1 matches at 8 bases. The CDR3 region is CASSSGQDFSGYTF. The CDR3 nucleotides read TGCGCCAGCAGCTCGGGACAGGATTTCTCTGGCTACACCTTC.